What follows describes a single TCR beta chain. The data derive from a study of T cell responses to AZD1222 COVID-19 vaccine. The repertoire was sequenced with immunoSEQ multiplex PCR; TCRdb's copy has only in-frame clones and lacks some. The sample holds about 30,000 clones; about 89% are singletons and the top ten take 7%. This CDR3 contains 18 residues. V trimming: 2 bases; J trimming: 3 bases; junction bases outside the gene matches: 7. Germline values: CDR1 SGHTA, CDR2 FQGNSA. The receptor was derived from an adult in good health. J is TRBJ2-3 and V is TRBV7-2; 14 positions match TRBD2. Specimen: peripheral blood, collected on day 0 of AZD1222 vaccination. Here the CDR3 reads CASSLPGTSGSSTDTQYF. The CDR3, as DNA: TGTGCCAGCAGCTTACCCGGGACTAGCGGGAGTAGTACAGATACGCAGTATTTT.